The 28 T cell receptor beta chains below all came from one sample that was sequenced in a study of early T cells in non-severe SARS-CoV-2 infection. TCRdb reanalysed the 5' RACE reads using MiXCR and keeps one entry per CDR3 protein. This table holds 85,000 to 100,000 distinct CDR3 sequences, approximately 10% found once. The specimen was whole blood, collected at baseline. These receptors were taken from an adult who was a healthcare worker with PCR-confirmed SARS-CoV-2 infection or an uninfected control (not recorded which).

This chain links TRBV4-2 with TRBJ2-3, with 14 bases identical to TRBD2. The V gene's germline CDR1 is LGHNA and CDR2 YNFKEQ. This CDR3 is 17 amino acids long. Trimming cost V 1 base and J 5 bases; bases outside gene matches: 5. The CDR3, as DNA: TGTGCCAGCAGCCAAGGCGGACTAGCGGGAGGATTAGATACGCAGTATTTT. Protein product: CASSQGGLAGGLDTQYF.

This clonotype was recorded a few times. V and J are TRBV24-1 and TRBJ2-7; D is perhaps TRBD1 or TRBD2 (5 bases each). The CDR3 has 13 residues. With 4 bases removed from V and 6 bases from J, the gap between germline ends came to 12 bases. Looked up from germline, CDR1 is KGHDR and CDR2 is SFDVKD. CDR3 residues: CATSDHERGEQYF. The DNA for the CDR3 is TGTGCCACCAGTGACCATGAGAGGGGCGAGCAGTACTTC.

The rearrangement uses TRBV27 and TRBJ2-7; 8 bases line up with TRBD2. Germline V gene data show CDR1 as MNHEY and CDR2 as SMNVEV (reference sequence). V trimming: 3 bases; J trimming: 2 bases; junction bases outside the gene matches: 9. This CDR3 spans 16 amino acids. In DNA form, the CDR3 reads TGTGCCAGCAGTTTTTCCTATAGCGGGACGACCTACGAGCAGTACTTC. Translating gives CASSFSYSGTTYEQYF.

The chain combines TRBV6-6 with TRBJ2-7; 12 bases fit TRBD1. Germline V gene data show CDR1 as MNHNY and CDR2 as SVGAGI (reference sequence). CDR3 length equals 17 residues. After removal of 0 bases from V and 3 bases from J, the junction contained 6 bases not matched to a gene. CDR3 amino acids: CASSYSRGQGAIYEQYF. Written as DNA, the CDR3 is TGTGCCAGCAGTTACTCGAGGGGACAGGGGGCAATCTACGAGCAGTACTTC.

This clonotype was observed many times. V and J are TRBV20-1 and TRBJ1-3; 7 positions match TRBD1. The V segment lost 3 bases and the J segment 2 bases; nucleotides outside the gene matches: 10. The CDR3 is 16 amino acids. Per germline, CDR1 DFQATT and CDR2 SNEGSKA (reference sequence). The chain's CDR3 is CSARGALTGAGNTIYF. The CDR3 DNA reads as TGCAGTGCTAGGGGGGCCCTAACAGGGGCTGGAAACACCATATATTTT.

This chain uses TRBV10-3 with TRBJ2-7; no clear D gene. Trimming took 6 bases from V and 2 from J, leaving 14 bases between them. The CDR3 has 14 residues. Germline-derived CDR1 and CDR2 are ENHRY and SYGVKD. The CDR3 spells CAIRRLPSTYEQYF. CDR3 nucleotide sequence: TGTGCCATCAGGAGGTTACCTTCGACCTACGAGCAGTACTTC.

The chain carries TRBV5-4 and TRBJ1-3; D gene ambiguous. CDR1 is SGHNT and CDR2 is YYREEE in the germline V gene (reference sequence). The CDR3 runs to 16 residues. The V gene lost 4 bases and the J gene lost 0 bases, with 14 bases spanning the gap. CDR3 sequence reads: CASSPGRTFSGNTIYF. The CDR3 DNA is TGTGCCAGCAGCCCTGGACGGACTTTCTCTGGAAACACCATATATTTT. Together with reference TRBV5-4 and TRBJ1-3, the CDR3 gives the full variable domain: ETGVTQSPTHLIKTRGQQVTLRCSSQSGHNTVSWYQQALGQGPQFIFQYYREEENGRGNFPPRFSGLQFPNYSSELNVNALELDDSALYLCASSPGRTFSGNTIYFGEGSWLTVV.

Only a few counts were recorded for this clonotype. The rearrangement joins TRBV5-1 to TRBJ2-7; 9 nucleotides line up with TRBD1. Germline CDR1 SGHRS, CDR2 YFSETQ. Trimming removed 4 bases from V and 6 bases from J; junction bases left unmatched: 14. This CDR3 is built from 16 residues. CDR3 sequence: CASSQSYSDRGSEQYF. CDR3 DNA sequence: TGCGCCAGCAGCCAGAGTTACTCGGACAGGGGATCCGAGCAGTACTTC. The whole variable domain, filled in from reference TRBV5-1 and TRBJ2-7, reads KAGVTQTPRYLIKTRGQQVTLSCSPISGHRSVSWYQQTPGQGLQFLFEYFSETQRNKGNFPGRFSGRQFSNSRSEMNVSTLELGDSALYLCASSQSYSDRGSEQYFGPGTRLTVT.

The chain is built from TRBV20-1 and TRBJ2-7; tentative D call: TRBD1 (6 bases). This CDR3 has 13 residues. V shed 5 bases and J shed 0 bases, with 11 bases lying between them. Germline-derived CDR1 and CDR2 are DFQATT and SNEGSKA (reference sequence). The CDR3 reads CSASDRSSYEQYF. Here the CDR3 DNA reads TGCAGTGCTTCAGACAGGAGCTCCTACGAGCAGTACTTC.

This clonotype was seen at least ten times. The CDR3 region is CSAVGLADYNEQFF. In nucleotides, the CDR3 is TGCAGTGCTGTCGGACTAGCGGACTACAATGAGCAGTTCTTC. This sequence joins TRBV20-1 and TRBJ2-1; 10 bases agree with TRBD2. The CDR3 runs 14 residues. Per germline, CDR1 DFQATT and CDR2 SNEGSKA (reference sequence). V trimming: 5 bases; J trimming: 3 bases; junction bases outside the gene matches: 4.

The chain combines TRBV12-5 with TRBJ1-5; D remains unclear. Germline V gene data show CDR1 as LGHNT and CDR2 as FRNRAP. This CDR3 region has 13 residues. V lost 6 bases to trimming and J lost 7 bases, with 13 bases between them. CDR3 DNA: TGTGCTAGTGGCAAAATAATGGGGCAGCCCCAGCATTTT. This gives the protein CASGKIMGQPQHF.

This clonotype was seen repeatedly, ten times or more. The chain is built from TRBV29-1 and TRBJ2-4, with D unclear. The length of the CDR3 is 12 residues. Trimming removed 4 bases from V and 3 bases from J, with 7 bases in between. CDR1 is SQVTM, CDR2 ANQGSEA, per germline. The CDR3 nucleotides read TGCAGCGTTGGGAAGGGCAAAAACATTCAGTACTTC. Amino acids: CSVGKGKNIQYF.

In this sample, this clonotype turned up a few times. The chain has TRBV29-1 and TRBJ2-5; D is uncertain. Germline assignment: CDR1 SQVTM and CDR2 ANQGSEA. CDR3 length equals 12 residues. The V gene lost 4 bases and the J gene lost 1 base, with 7 bases spanning the gap. CDR3 in DNA: TGCAGCGTTGCGGTCAGCCAAGAGACCCAGTACTTC. Translation: CSVAVSQETQYF. Full variable domain (remainder filled in from reference TRBV29-1 and TRBJ2-5): SAVISQKPSRDICQRGTSLTIQCQVDSQVTMMFWYRQQPGQSLTLIATANQGSEATYESGFVIDKFPISRPNLTFSTLTVSNMSPEDSSIYLCSVAVSQETQYFGPGTRLLVL.

The table lists this clonotype with a few counts. V and J are TRBV5-1 and TRBJ1-4; a weak D match, TRBD1 (6 bases). The CDR3 has 16 amino acids. Germline CDR1 SGHRS, CDR2 YFSETQ. Trimming removed 2 bases from V and 2 bases from J, with 13 bases in between. Written as DNA, the CDR3 is TGCGCCAGCAGCTTACAAACAGGGAGGACTAATGAAAAACTGTTTTTT. This translates into CASSLQTGRTNEKLFF.

The V call is TRBV5-8, the J call TRBJ2-2; TRBD1 agrees at 11 bases. The CDR3 sequence is 16 residues long. CDR1 is SGHTS, CDR2 YDEGEE, per germline. V shed 4 bases and J 7 bases; nucleotides not matched to a gene: 9. The CDR3 sequence: CASSAGQGAAGGELFF. In nucleotides, the CDR3 is TGTGCCAGCAGCGCCGGACAGGGGGCAGCTGGCGGGGAGCTGTTTTTT.

This clonotype appeared a few times. The CDR3, as DNA: TGTGCCAGCAGTCCCGGGACCCAAGAGACCCAGTACTTC. Protein product: CASSPGTQETQYF. The chain uses TRBV12-3 or TRBV12-4 and TRBJ2-5; possibly TRBD1 or TRBD2 for D (5 bases each). V lost 5 bases to trimming and J lost 1 base, with 8 bases between them. The CDR3 is 13 residues long.

This clonotype was seen at least ten times. The chain is built from TRBV5-1 and TRBJ2-3; D ambiguous. The germline V gene has CDR1 SGHRS and CDR2 YFSETQ. The CDR3 spans 14 residues. The V and J ends lost 3 bases and 1 base respectively, with 9 bases between them. The CDR3 protein is CASSWGKGTDTQYF. In DNA form, the CDR3 reads TGCGCCAGCAGCTGGGGAAAGGGCACAGATACGCAGTATTTT.

This clonotype has only a few counts. V usage is TRBV4-2 and J usage is TRBJ2-6, with D uncertain. The CDR3 runs to 17 residues. V gave up 3 bases and J gave up 4 bases, with 16 bases separating them. Germline V gene sequence: CDR1 LGHNA, CDR2 YNFKEQ. The CDR3 loop is CASSHYSTPAGANVLTF. The CDR3 DNA follows: TGTGCCAGCAGCCACTACTCGACCCCGGCGGGGGCCAACGTCCTGACTTTC.

The sample holds a few counts of this clonotype. This chain joins TRBV10-3 and TRBJ2-6; D might be TRBD1 (5 bases). V was cut by 0 bases and J by 4 bases, with 16 bases left in between. Germline CDR1 ENHRY, CDR2 SYGVKD. The CDR3 sequence is 18 residues long. The CDR3 loop reads CAISESTNLGAGANVLTF. DNA of the CDR3: TGTGCCATCAGTGAGTCGACGAATCTAGGGGCCGGGGCCAACGTCCTGACTTTC.

This clonotype was seen only a few times. V and J are TRBV7-3 and TRBJ1-3; TRBD1 matches at 7 bases. Germline CDR1 and CDR2: SGHTA and FQGTGA. Losses at the gene ends were 5 bases for V and 0 bases for J; bases not matched to a gene: 7. The CDR3 has 16 amino acids. The CDR3 coding sequence is TGTGCCAGCAGCCCCCAGGGGGTAGGCTCTGGAAACACCATATATTTT. This gives the protein CASSPQGVGSGNTIYF.

The table lists this clonotype with a few counts. The CDR3 sequence is CSAMLGGDNEKLFF. In DNA form, the CDR3 reads TGCAGTGCTATGCTCGGGGGCGATAATGAAAAACTGTTTTTT. The chain joins TRBV20-1 to TRBJ1-4; D perhaps matches TRBD1 (6 bases). The CDR3 is 14 amino acids. V shed 4 bases and J shed 4 bases, with 13 bases lying between them. Germline V gene lookup returns CDR1 DFQATT and CDR2 SNEGSKA (reference sequence).

The sample holds a few counts of this clonotype. The J gene is TRBJ2-2, the V gene TRBV2, with TRBD2 as a possible D gene (6 bases). Trimming stripped 3 bases from V and 7 bases from J, with 15 bases between. The CDR3 has 15 residues. Germline V gene lookup returns CDR1 SNHLY and CDR2 FYNNEI. The CDR3 DNA reads TGTGCCAGCAGTGATTTCGGGGAGGCGCGCGGGGAGCTGTTTTTT. Residues: CASSDFGEARGELFF.

This clonotype has a count of ten or more. This chain connects TRBV25-1 to TRBJ2-2; 9 bases are shared with TRBD2. Germline V gene data show CDR1 as MGHDK and CDR2 as SYGVNS. J gave up 1 base and V 3 bases, and 3 bases lay outside the gene matches. The CDR3 loop spans 16 amino acids. The DNA of the CDR3 is TGTGCCAGCAGTGACCCGACTAGCGGGAACACCGGGGAGCTGTTTTTT. Its protein product is CASSDPTSGNTGELFF.

This clonotype was seen many times. The V call is TRBV20-1, the J call TRBJ2-1, with 8 bases identical to TRBD2. V shed 5 bases, J shed 8 bases, and the junction held 17 bases outside the gene matches. The CDR3 length is 16 residues. Germline CDR1 and CDR2: DFQATT and SNEGSKA (reference sequence). The CDR3, as DNA: TGCAGTGCTCCCGGGCGGGGGGCCCTGTTGGTCCATGAGCAGTTCTTC. Translated: CSAPGRGALLVHEQFF.

Comments on this clonotype: A much larger clone lies a single base off, so this may be a read error. As DNA, the CDR3 is TGCAGTGCTACCGACTTTGGAGTGAGGATTGAGCAGTTCTTC. Amino acids: CSATDFGVRIEQFF. The chain employs TRBV20-1 and TRBJ2-1; D gene uncertain. CDR1 DFQATT and CDR2 SNEGSKA come from the germline V gene (reference sequence). Trimming took 4 bases from V and 9 from J, leaving 19 bases between them. The CDR3 loop spans 14 amino acids.

This clonotype was seen a handful of times. The chain carries TRBV19 and TRBJ2-2, with D perhaps assigned TRBD1 or TRBD2 (5 bases each). V was cut by 9 bases and J by 2 bases, with 13 bases left in between. Germline V lookup: CDR1 LNHDA, CDR2 SQIVND (reference sequence). The CDR3 totals 14 residues. This CDR3 reads CASRRGTNTGELFF. As DNA, the CDR3 is TGTGCCAGCAGGCGAGGGACCAACACCGGGGAGCTGTTTTTT.

In this sample, this clonotype turned up a few times. The rearrangement uses TRBV20-1 and TRBJ1-1; TRBD1 agrees at 8 bases. CDR3 length: 14 residues. CDR1 and CDR2 (germline): DFQATT, SNEGSKA (reference sequence). With V trimmed by 5 bases and J by 5 bases, 10 bases remained unmatched. The CDR3 region has the DNA TGCAGTGCTCTCTCGTCAGGGGGCGGGACTGAAGCTTTCTTT. Protein product: CSALSSGGGTEAFF.

This clonotype turned up a few times. The chain couples TRBV5-6 to TRBJ2-1; 8 nucleotides agree with TRBD1. Germline V gene data show CDR1 as SGHDT and CDR2 as YYEEEE. CDR3 size: 12 residues. The J segment lost 7 bases and the V segment lost 5 bases, leaving 2 bases of the junction unmatched. CDR3 amino acids: CASRRQGNEQFF. The CDR3, as DNA: TGTGCCAGCAGGCGACAGGGGAATGAGCAGTTCTTC.